The following is a T cell receptor (beta chain) sequence with its context. This clonotype appeared many times. What this receptor recognizes is not known. Per-base quality was not reported, and no clone a single base away is much larger than it. These data come from a study of T cells in Graves' hyperthyroidism and ophthalmopathy (dated by TCRdb to between 2017 and 2020). Regarding the research as a whole: Peripheral blood was collected at initial diagnosis, before any treatment. A discovery cohort of roughly 96 patients, 43 with Graves' ophthalmopathy and fewer than 65 with stable Graves' hyperthyroidism, was used to find distinguishing TCR V-J signatures. Whether ophthalmopathy could be predicted prospectively was tested in an independent validation cohort made up of 18 hyperthyroidism patients plus 17 patients who later progressed to ophthalmopathy. The 100 or so discovery patients were randomly split 7:3 into training and test sets. In six Graves' hyperthyroidism patients, the study also compared T-cell repertoires from thyroid tissue with T-cell repertoires from blood. After blood sampling, hyperthyroidism patients were treated with methimazole at a starting dose of 30 mg daily, and ophthalmopathy patients were treated with high-dose intravenous methylprednisolone. The paper describes TCR Vbeta CDR3 sequencing of around 140 peripheral blood samples, made up of some 40 ophthalmopathy patients, more than 70 hyperthyroidism patients and 17 progressor patients.

Study-wide findings and limitations: Ophthalmopathy was separated from stable hyperthyroidism by a 13 V-J signature model, with 87.88% sensitivity and 81% to 82% specificity obtained in cross-validation and 80%/75% obtained in testing. Most expanded thyroid clonotypes (frequency above 0.001) were also detected in blood, a finding suggesting that blood repertoires may reflect thyroid immune responses. In validation, the model predicted progression to ophthalmopathy with approximately 71% sensitivity and around 72% specificity, a median of around six months before onset. Sample size was not statistically predetermined, and investigators were not blinded to group allocation.

The TCR beta CDR3 regions were amplified from the RNA transcripts. The first round of RT-PCR for the TCR CDR3 was performed with the HTBI primer set and the Qiagen OneStep RT-PCR kit. Libraries were constructed in a second round of multiplex PCR, after which size selection and purification were performed. Paired-end sequencing of the libraries was performed with 100 bp reads on an Illumina HiSeq2000. For the original study's pipeline: SOAPnuke was used to process the raw data, removing reads that contained adapters or uncalled bases, had a mean Phred below 15, or lacked an exact match to the constant primer or identifier. COPE v1.2.5 was used to merge high-quality paired reads, and clonotypes were defined as unique nucleotide sequences. MiTCR v1.1 was used to align the clonotypes against IMGT TRBV, TRBD and TRBJ reference segments. Only V-J combinations with frequency above 0.0001, covering about 99% of repertoires, were analysed. The TCS score was defined as F50 (clonal expansion) divided by E x V (chaos), with BLOSUM62-based TCRdist calculated between CDR3 peptides within each V-J. Welch's t-statistics and random forest reduced roughly 500 V-J features to roughly 13, which were used in a naive Bayes classifier (R e1071). In-frame beta chains were kept once TCRdb had trimmed the public reads at Q25 with fastp and called clones with MiXCR. Each CDR3 protein gets just one entry, which takes the most common genes and DNA from the rows behind it. The V and J calls, along with clone size, are taken from TCRdb and not from the paper's own processing. The sample table records around 190,000 distinct CDR3 sequences; 17% of these occur just once. About 29% of the sample goes to the ten largest clones.

A patient counted as having stable Graves' hyperthyroidism if no progression to ophthalmopathy occurred over 18 months of follow-up. Hyperthyroidism patients were newly diagnosed, had a disease duration of under 2 months, and were aged 18 to 65 years. Exclusion was applied to patients with uncontrolled infections, other autoimmune diseases, pregnancy or lactation. Diagnoses relied on clinical symptoms, serum thyroxine and TRAb, thyroid ultrasound and orbital computed tomography. PBMCs were separated from roughly 10 ml of fresh peripheral blood using Ficoll-Paque density gradient centrifugation. Total RNA was extracted using Trizol reagent, and RNA quality was assessed on an Agilent 2100 Bioanalyzer. This TCR derives from a woman between 45 and 65 years old with Graves' hyperthyroidism. Sequenced: blood.

The CDR3 region reads CASSTGGGSDTQYF. DNA sequence: TGCGCCAGCAGTACCGGCGGGGGATCAGATACGCAGTATTTT. The sequence links TRBV5-1 to TRBJ2-3, with 7 bases in between that match TRBD2. Relative to germline, V is missing 5 bases and J is missing 4 bases, with 7 bases of the junction outside any gene match. Taken from cysteine to phenylalanine, the CDR3 has 14 residues. Just CDR3 DNA is preserved here, 42 bases in frame from base 1. The germline V gene specifies SGHRS as CDR1 and YFSETQ as CDR2.